The TCR beta chain described here comes from a study of blood T cell repertoires in COVID-19. About the research overall: Material from acute and convalescent COVID-19 was sourced from the United States, Italy and Spain.

CDR1 SGHVS and CDR2 FQNEAQ come from the germline V gene. This CDR3 has 17 residues. The J segment lost 4 bases and the V segment lost 6 bases, leaving 9 bases of the junction unmatched. Sequencing used immunoSEQ multiplex PCR; TCRdb keeps in-frame clones, though not all of them. The repertoire has about 200,000 clones, 87% of them found once; the top ten carry around a fifth. The TCR sequence derives from a man in his fifties or sixties with active or convalescent COVID-19. J is TRBJ2-2 and V is TRBV7-8; 12 bases map to TRBD2. What was sequenced was peripheral blood. In DNA, the CDR3 is TGTGCCAGCAGACGGACTAGCGGGGAAGCGGCCACCGGGGAGCTGTTTTTT. It translates to CASRRTSGEAATGELFF. Variable domain in full (rest from reference TRBV7-8 and TRBJ2-2): GAGVSQSPRYKVAKRGQDVALRCDPISGHVSLFWYQQALGQGPEFLTYFQNEAQLDKSGLPSDRFFAERPEGSVSTLKIQRTQQEDSAVYLCASRRTSGEAATGELFFGEGSRLTVL.